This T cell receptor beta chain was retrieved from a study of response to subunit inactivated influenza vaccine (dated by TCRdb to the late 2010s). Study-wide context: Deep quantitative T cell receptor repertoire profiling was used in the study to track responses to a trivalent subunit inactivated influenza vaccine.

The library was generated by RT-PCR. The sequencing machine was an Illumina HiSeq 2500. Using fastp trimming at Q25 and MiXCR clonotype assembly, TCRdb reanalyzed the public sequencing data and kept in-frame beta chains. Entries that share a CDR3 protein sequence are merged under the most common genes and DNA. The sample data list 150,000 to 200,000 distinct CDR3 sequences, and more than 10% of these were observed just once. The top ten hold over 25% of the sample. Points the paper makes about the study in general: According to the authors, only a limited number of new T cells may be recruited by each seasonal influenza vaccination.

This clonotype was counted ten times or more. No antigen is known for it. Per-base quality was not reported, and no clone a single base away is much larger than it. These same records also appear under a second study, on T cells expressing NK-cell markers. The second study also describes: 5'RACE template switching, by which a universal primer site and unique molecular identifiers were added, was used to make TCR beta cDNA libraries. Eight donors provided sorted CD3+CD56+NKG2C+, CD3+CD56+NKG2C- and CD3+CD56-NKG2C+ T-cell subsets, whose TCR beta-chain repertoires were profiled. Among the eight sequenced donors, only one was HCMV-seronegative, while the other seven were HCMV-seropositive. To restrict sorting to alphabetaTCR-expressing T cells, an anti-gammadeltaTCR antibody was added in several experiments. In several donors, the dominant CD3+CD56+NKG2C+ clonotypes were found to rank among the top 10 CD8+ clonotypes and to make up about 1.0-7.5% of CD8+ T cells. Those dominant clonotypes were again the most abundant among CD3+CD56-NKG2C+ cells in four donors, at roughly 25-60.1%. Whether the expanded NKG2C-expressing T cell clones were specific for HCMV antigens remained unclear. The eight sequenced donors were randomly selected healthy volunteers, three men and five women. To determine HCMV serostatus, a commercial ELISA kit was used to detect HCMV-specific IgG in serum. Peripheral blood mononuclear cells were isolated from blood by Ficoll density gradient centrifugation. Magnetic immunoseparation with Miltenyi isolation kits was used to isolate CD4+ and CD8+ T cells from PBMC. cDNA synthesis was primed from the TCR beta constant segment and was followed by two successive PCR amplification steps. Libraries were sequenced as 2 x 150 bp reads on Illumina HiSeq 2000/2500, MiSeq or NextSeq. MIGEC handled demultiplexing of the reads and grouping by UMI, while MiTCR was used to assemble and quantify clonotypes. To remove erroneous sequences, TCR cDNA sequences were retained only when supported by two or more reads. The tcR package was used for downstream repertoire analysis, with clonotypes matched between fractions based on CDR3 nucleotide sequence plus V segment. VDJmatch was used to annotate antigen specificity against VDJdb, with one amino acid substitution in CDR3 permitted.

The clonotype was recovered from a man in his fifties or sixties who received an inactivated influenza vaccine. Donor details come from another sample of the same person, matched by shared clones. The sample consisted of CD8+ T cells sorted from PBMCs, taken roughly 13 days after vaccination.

The CDR3 reads as follows: CASSQDNPRNEQYF. The DNA sequence follows: TGTGCCAGCAGCCAAGATAACCCGCGTAACGAGCAGTACTTC. The sequence joins TRBV4-2 to TRBJ2-7; the D gene remains uncertain. Taken from the germline V gene, the CDR1 and CDR2 loops are LGHNA and YNFKEQ. At the junction V is shortened by 0 bases and J by 5 bases, with 11 bases in between. CDR3 length: 14 amino acids, cysteine to phenylalanine. CDR3 DNA is the only sequence kept; it has 42 bases, read in frame from the first base.